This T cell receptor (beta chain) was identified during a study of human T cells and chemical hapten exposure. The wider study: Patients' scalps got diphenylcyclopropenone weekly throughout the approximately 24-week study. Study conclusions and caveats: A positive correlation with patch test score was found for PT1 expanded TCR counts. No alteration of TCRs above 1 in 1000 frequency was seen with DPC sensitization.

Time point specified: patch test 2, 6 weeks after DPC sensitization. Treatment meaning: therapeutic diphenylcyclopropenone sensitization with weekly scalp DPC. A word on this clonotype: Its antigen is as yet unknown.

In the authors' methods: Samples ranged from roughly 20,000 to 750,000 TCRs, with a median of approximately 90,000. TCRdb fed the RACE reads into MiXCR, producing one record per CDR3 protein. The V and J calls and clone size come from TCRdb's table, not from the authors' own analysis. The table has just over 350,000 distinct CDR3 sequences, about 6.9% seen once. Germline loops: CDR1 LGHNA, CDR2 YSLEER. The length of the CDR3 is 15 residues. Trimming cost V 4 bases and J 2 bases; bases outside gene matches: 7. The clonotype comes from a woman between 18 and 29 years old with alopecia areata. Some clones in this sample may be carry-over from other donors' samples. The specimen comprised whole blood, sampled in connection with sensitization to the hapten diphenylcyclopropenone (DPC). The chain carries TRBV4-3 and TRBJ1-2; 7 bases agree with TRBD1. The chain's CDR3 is CASSLRQGGNYGYTF. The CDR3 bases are TGCGCCAGCAGCCTAAGACAGGGCGGGAACTATGGCTACACCTTC.